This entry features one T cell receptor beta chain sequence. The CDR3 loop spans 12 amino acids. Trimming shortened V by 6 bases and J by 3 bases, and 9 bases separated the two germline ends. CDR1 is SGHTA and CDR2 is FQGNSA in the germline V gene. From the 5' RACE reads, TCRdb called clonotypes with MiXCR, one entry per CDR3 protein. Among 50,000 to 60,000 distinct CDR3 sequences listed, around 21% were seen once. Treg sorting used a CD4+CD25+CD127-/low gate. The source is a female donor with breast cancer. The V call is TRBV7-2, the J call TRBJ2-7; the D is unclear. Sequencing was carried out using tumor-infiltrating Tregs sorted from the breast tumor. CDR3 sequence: CASRPQNYEQYF. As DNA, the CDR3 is TGTGCCAGCAGGCCACAGAACTACGAGCAGTACTTC.